This T cell receptor beta chain appears in the sequencing data of a study of neurological immune-mediated disorders. Study findings and constraints: No sharing of CDR3 amino acid sequences was observed among expanded clones across subjects, suggesting private repertoires in all groups.

5'RACE with 10-nucleotide random UMIs produced the cDNA. Via MiXCR, TCRdb re-called the 5' RACE reads, giving one row per CDR3 protein. The sample holds about 76,000 distinct CDR3 sequences, roughly 18% seen once. Unsorted libraries were derived from 2 million PBMCs stored at -80 C. This clonotype was found many times. Its matching antigen is unknown. Material: PBMCs. The sequence was obtained from a woman between 40 and 55 years old in good health.

CDR3 residues: CSARDGDRGGNQPQHF. CDR3 coding DNA: TGCAGTGCTAGAGATGGGGACAGGGGTGGCAATCAGCCCCAGCATTTT. The chain recombines TRBV20-1 with TRBJ1-5; 10 nucleotides align to TRBD1. The J segment lost 2 bases and the V segment lost 0 bases, leaving 4 bases of the junction unmatched. This CDR3 region has 16 residues. Germline CDR1 reads DFQATT; CDR2 reads SNEGSKA (reference sequence).